This paragraph reports one T cell receptor (beta chain). There is no known antigen for this receptor. No per-base quality is available; no much larger clone lies one base away. Library construction relied on the immunoSEQ multiplex PCR assay. RNA was extracted from all samples and reverse transcribed into cDNA, which served as template for TCR sequencing. First-strand cDNA was synthesized using SuperScript III with a 2:1 mix of oligo-dT and random hexamers. A synthetic immune receptor repertoire was used to gauge amplification bias, and whatever bias remained was removed computationally. For the original study's pipeline: After raw reads were preprocessed to remove errors, the CDR3 was defined following IMGT conventions as running from the conserved cysteine to phenylalanine. Clonality was computed by normalizing Shannon entropy by log2 of the number of productive unique TCRs and subtracting the result from 1. Scalp TCRbeta sequences were cross-referenced with sorted blood CD4 and CD8 repertoires so that the CD4 or CD8 identity of scalp clones could be inferred. TCRdb stores this immuneACCESS table with in-frame sequences only. Part of the clones is absent; in the studies checked, under half of the shortfall reflects unresolved V genes, and no reason is known for the rest. V and J calls and clone size are copied from that table; D and trimming were computed from the DNA. In this sample the table shows roughly 250,000 clones, roughly 63% of which occur a single time. Together, the top ten hold around 0.92% of the sample.

At the junction V is shortened by 4 bases and J by 0 bases, with 12 bases in between. The CDR1 and CDR2 encoded by the germline V gene are LGHNA and YNFKEQ. The CDR3 measures 15 amino acids from cysteine to phenylalanine. The only DNA kept is the CDR3, 45 bases in frame from the first base. The data are from a study of CD8+ T cells in alopecia areata listed by TCRdb under 2018. In the study overall: Treated patients were enrolled in an open-label pilot trial of oral tofacitinib at 5 to 10 mg twice daily for moderate-to-severe alopecia areata. Tofacitinib was given for 6 to 18 months, followed by 6 months of follow-up off drug to assess delayed response and recurrence. Disease severity in treated patients was measured with the SALT score, which quantifies the percentage of affected scalp surface area. In both human patients and the C3H/HeJ mouse model, the study applied high-throughput TCRbeta sequencing to look at T cell clonal expansion in alopecia areata. Human TCRbeta sequencing covered scalp tissue and sorted CD4+ and CD8+ peripheral blood T cells from patchy and totalis/universalis alopecia areata patients and healthy controls. Biopsies were taken from tofacitinib-treated patients at baseline and again at 4 and 24 weeks into treatment, and several of those patients also had a later scalp biopsy. Clonality in the scalp was compared among normal scalp (n=4), patchy alopecia areata scalp (n=8), and alopecia totalis/universalis scalp (n=8). RNA came from the PAXgene miRNA kit for fixed scalp, the miRNeasy kit for PBMCs, and the RNeasy kit for mouse skin. TCRbeta CDR3 regions were amplified by immunoSEQ multiplex PCR with 35 Vbeta forward and 13 Jbeta reverse primers.

Read against the paper, the sample's treatment or condition label means: oral pan-JAK inhibitor, 5-10 mg twice daily. Peripheral blood and lesional scalp punch biopsies were obtained from patients with alopecia areata. After PBMCs were isolated by density centrifugation and stained for CD3, CD4 and CD8, a FACSAria was used to sort CD4+ and CD8+ T cells. Broad study findings and their caveats: Resident alphabeta T cells in normal human skin are also sequenced, complicating scalp TCR repertoire analysis, unlike mouse skin dominated by gammadelta T cells. Lesional scalp, especially in alopecia totalis/universalis, showed higher clonality and more expanded CD8+ clones than normal scalp, suggesting antigenic drive. Compared with mice, TCR sequences shared between patients were less clear, possibly partly because of HLA diversity across the patient population. With tofacitinib, both scalp clonality and the number of expanded CD8+ clones among the top 100 scalp clones went down significantly. During tofacitinib treatment, many expanded lesional clones remained in scalp and blood, and this persistence may partly explain relapse after treatment is stopped. Because the treated cohort was small and had only one nonresponder, larger studies are needed to examine links between baseline CD8+ expansion and response.

The chain was built from TRBV4-2 and TRBJ1-1, with no confident D gene call. This specimen was CD4+ T cells sorted from blood, taken at roughly week 53, from a patient treated with tofacitinib. This receptor was identified in a human donor with alopecia areata. The base sequence is TGTGCCAGCAGCCTACTACCCAACATGAACACTGAAGCTTTCTTT. Translated, this gives CASSLLPNMNTEAFF.